The 12 T cell receptor beta chains presented below share a single source sample, sequenced in a study of a mutant IDH1 vaccine in newly diagnosed glioma. The antigens for these receptors are not known. The protocol was immunoSEQ multiplex PCR, while the TCRdb copy is restricted to in-frame clones and leaves out a portion. Here the sample spans around 78,000 clones, around 85% being singletons. Time point given: week 23, last vaccination. Each dose delivered 300 ug of mutant IDH1 20-mer peptide subcutaneously with imiquimod. Source: PBMCs, taken from a glioma patient whose treatment included an IDH1 peptide vaccine. These receptors were obtained from a man younger than 45 with glioma. Some clones in this sample may be carry-over from other donors' samples.

The chain is built from TRBV5-5 and TRBJ1-1, with D possibly matching TRBD1 (5 bases). The germline CDR1 and CDR2 sequences are SGHKS and YYEKEE (reference sequence). The CDR3 length is 13 residues. V was pared by 2 bases and J by 1 base, with 6 bases between. CDR3 sequence: CASSLDRNTEAFF. CDR3 DNA: TGTGCCAGCAGCTTAGACAGGAACACTGAAGCTTTCTTT.

The J gene is TRBJ2-3, the V gene TRBV25-1; D remains ambiguous. Germline lookup yields CDR1 MGHDK and CDR2 SYGVNS. The CDR3 runs 14 residues. Trimming removed 0 bases at V and 0 bases at J, with 4 bases between. CDR3 coding DNA: TGTGCCAGCAGTGAATACGGAAGCACAGATACGCAGTATTTT. Encoded protein: CASSEYGSTDTQYF.

V and J are TRBV7-8 and TRBJ2-5; D unclear. The assigned J gene may be wrong: the sequence end matches TRBJ2-7 better. The CDR3 spans 17 residues. From germline, CDR1 is SGHVS and CDR2 FQNEAQ. This CDR3 is CASSSLSITGPSYEQYF. In DNA form, the CDR3 reads TGTGCCAGCAGTTCTTTAAGCATTACGGGTCCCTCCTACGAGCAGTACTTC.

The V call is TRBV6-5, the J call TRBJ1-2; 7 bases agree with TRBD1. Germline V gene data show CDR1 as MNHEY and CDR2 as SVGAGI. V shed 2 bases and J 5 bases; nucleotides not matched to a gene: 11. The CDR3 consists of 16 residues. Here the CDR3 reads CASSYQAGVTGYGYTF. Here the CDR3 DNA reads TGTGCCAGCAGTTACCAGGCGGGAGTGACAGGGTATGGCTACACCTTC.

The V and J genes are TRBV28 and TRBJ1-1, with D hard to call. The CDR3 spans 12 residues. The germline V gene has CDR1 MDHEN and CDR2 SYDVKM. Trimming left V 10 bases short and J 1 base short, with 10 bases between. Here the CDR3 DNA reads TGTGCCACCAGAGTACAGAACACTGAAGCTTTCTTT. This gives the protein CATRVQNTEAFF.

This rearrangement joins TRBV14 to TRBJ1-1; D unresolved. The ends were cut back, 4 bases at V and 6 bases at J, with 15 bases in the middle. This CDR3 has 14 amino acids. Germline lookup yields CDR1 SGHDN and CDR2 FVKESK. DNA for the CDR3: TGTGCCAGCAGCCCGACTTCTCAGGTCGCTGAAGCTTTCTTT. Amino acids: CASSPTSQVAEAFF.

In its sample, this clone was seen a few times. V is TRBV4-2 and J is TRBJ1-3; D remains unclear. This CDR3 region has 14 residues. V was cut by 6 bases and J by 2 bases, with 11 bases left in between. Germline loops: CDR1 LGHNA, CDR2 YNFKEQ. In nucleotides, the CDR3 is TGTGCCAGCAGTCTGGTCGGGGCTGGAAACACCATATATTTT. Encoded protein: CASSLVGAGNTIYF.

The chain joins TRBV27 to TRBJ1-5; weak D call: TRBD1 (6 bases). Trimming removed 5 bases at V and 6 bases at J, with 14 bases between. CDR3 size: 14 residues. Germline V gene sequence: CDR1 MNHEY, CDR2 SMNVEV (reference sequence). The CDR3 nucleotides are TGTGCCAGCAGTAGGGGGGGATCGGGTCAGCCCCAGCATTTT. It is translated as CASSRGGSGQPQHF.

J is TRBJ2-1 and V is TRBV27, with 10 nucleotides matching TRBD1. The germline CDR1 and CDR2 sequences are MNHEY and SMNVEV (reference sequence). The CDR3 loop spans 14 amino acids. The junction had 3 bases not matched to a gene; V was cut back by 6 bases and J by 4 bases. The CDR3, as DNA: TGTGCCAGCAGCCGACAGGGGGCATACAATGAGCAGTTCTTC. Protein: CASSRQGAYNEQFF.

Here the CDR3 reads CASRQLGRDTQYF. CDR3 nucleotides: TGTGCCAGCAGGCAACTCGGCCGGGATACGCAGTATTTT. The rearrangement uses TRBV28 and TRBJ2-3, with D unclear. The germline CDR1 and CDR2 sequences are MDHEN and SYDVKM. The CDR3 consists of 13 residues. V lost 6 bases and J 6 bases, leaving 13 bases between the germline ends.

The chain recombines TRBV5-1 with TRBJ1-3; no clear D gene. V lost 0 bases to trimming and J lost 4 bases, with 14 bases between them. The CDR3 spans 16 residues. CDR1 and CDR2 (germline): SGHRS, YFSETQ. The DNA of the CDR3 is TGCGCCAGCAGCTTGGACTTACGATTAGGAGGAAACACCATATATTTT. This gives the protein CASSLDLRLGGNTIYF. The complete variable domain, with remaining parts taken from reference TRBV5-1 and TRBJ1-3, reads KAGVTQTPRYLIKTRGQQVTLSCSPISGHRSVSWYQQTPGQGLQFLFEYFSETQRNKGNFPGRFSGRQFSNSRSEMNVSTLELGDSALYLCASSLDLRLGGNTIYFGEGSWLTVV.

The rearrangement uses TRBV7-6 and TRBJ2-7, with D unresolved. The CDR3 runs to 10 residues. Trimming stripped 4 bases from V and 3 bases from J, with 1 base between. Germline V gene sequence: CDR1 SGHVS, CDR2 FNYEAQ. CDR3 nucleotide sequence: TGTGCCAGCAGCTACTACGAGCAGTACTTC. Encoded protein: CASSYYEQYF.